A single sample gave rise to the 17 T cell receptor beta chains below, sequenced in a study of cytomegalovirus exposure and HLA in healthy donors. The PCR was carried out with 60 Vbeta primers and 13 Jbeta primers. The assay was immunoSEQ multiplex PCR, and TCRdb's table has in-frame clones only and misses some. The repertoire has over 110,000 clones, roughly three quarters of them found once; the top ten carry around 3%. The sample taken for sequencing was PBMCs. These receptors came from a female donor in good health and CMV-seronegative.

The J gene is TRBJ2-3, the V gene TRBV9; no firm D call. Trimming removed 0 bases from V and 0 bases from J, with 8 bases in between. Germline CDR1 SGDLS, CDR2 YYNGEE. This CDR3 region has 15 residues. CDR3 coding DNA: TGTGCCAGCAGCGTAGATACAGCAAGCACAGATACGCAGTATTTT. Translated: CASSVDTASTDTQYF. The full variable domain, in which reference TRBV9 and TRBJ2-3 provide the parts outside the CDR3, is DSGVTQTPKHLITATGQRVTLRCSPRSGDLSVYWYQQSLDQGLQFLIQYYNGEERAKGNILERFSAQQFPDLHSELNLSSLELGDSALYFCASSVDTASTDTQYFGPGTRLTVL.

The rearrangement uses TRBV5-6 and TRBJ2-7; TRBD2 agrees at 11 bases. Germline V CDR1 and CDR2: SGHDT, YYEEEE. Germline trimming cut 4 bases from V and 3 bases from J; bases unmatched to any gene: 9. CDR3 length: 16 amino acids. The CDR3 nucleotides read TGTGCCAGCAGCCAGGGACTAGCGGCCGGGGACTACGAGCAGTACTTC. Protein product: CASSQGLAAGDYEQYF. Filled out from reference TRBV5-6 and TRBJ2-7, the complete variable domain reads DAGVTQSPTHLIKTRGQQVTLRCSPKSGHDTVSWYQQALGQGPQFIFQYYEEEERQRGNFPDRFSGHQFPNYSSELNVNALLLGDSALYLCASSQGLAAGDYEQYFGPGTRLTVT.

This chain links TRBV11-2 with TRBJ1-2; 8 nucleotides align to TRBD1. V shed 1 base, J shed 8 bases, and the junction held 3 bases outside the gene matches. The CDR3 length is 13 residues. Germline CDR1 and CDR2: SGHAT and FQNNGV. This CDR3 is CASSLARGLGYTF. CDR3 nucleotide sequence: TGTGCCAGCAGCTTAGCCAGGGGGCTAGGCTACACCTTC. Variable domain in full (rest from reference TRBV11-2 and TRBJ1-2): EAGVAQSPRYKIIEKRQSVAFWCNPISGHATLYWYQQILGQGPKLLIQFQNNGVVDDSQLPKDRFSAERLKGVDSTLKIQPAKLEDSAVYLCASSLARGLGYTFGSGTRLTVV.

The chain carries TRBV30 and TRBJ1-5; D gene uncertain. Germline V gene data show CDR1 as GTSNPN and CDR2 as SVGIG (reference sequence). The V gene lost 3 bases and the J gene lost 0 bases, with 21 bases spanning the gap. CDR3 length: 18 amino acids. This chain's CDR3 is CAWSETGVDVYSNQPQHF. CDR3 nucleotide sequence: TGTGCCTGGAGCGAGACGGGAGTAGACGTCTATAGCAATCAGCCCCAGCATTTT.

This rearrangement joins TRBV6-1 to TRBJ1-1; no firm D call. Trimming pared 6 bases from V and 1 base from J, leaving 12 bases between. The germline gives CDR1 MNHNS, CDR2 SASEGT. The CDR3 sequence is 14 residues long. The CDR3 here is CASRPTPWNTEAFF. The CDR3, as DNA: TGTGCCAGCAGACCTACCCCTTGGAACACTGAAGCTTTCTTT.

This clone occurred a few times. The CDR3 region is CASSLRVGANYGYTF. The CDR3 DNA reads TGTGCCAGCAGCTTACGGGTGGGAGCTAACTATGGCTACACCTTC. The rearrangement links TRBV7-2 to TRBJ1-2; D is undetermined. V shed 2 bases and J shed 0 bases, with 10 bases lying between them. The germline gives CDR1 SGHTA, CDR2 FQGNSA. The CDR3 consists of 15 residues.

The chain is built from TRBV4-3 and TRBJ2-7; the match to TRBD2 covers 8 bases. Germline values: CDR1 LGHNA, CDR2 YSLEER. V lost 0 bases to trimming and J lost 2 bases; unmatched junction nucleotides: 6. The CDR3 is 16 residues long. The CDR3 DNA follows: TGCGCCAGCAGCCAAGATTTAAGCGGGAGCGCCTACGAGCAGTACTTC. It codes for CASSQDLSGSAYEQYF.

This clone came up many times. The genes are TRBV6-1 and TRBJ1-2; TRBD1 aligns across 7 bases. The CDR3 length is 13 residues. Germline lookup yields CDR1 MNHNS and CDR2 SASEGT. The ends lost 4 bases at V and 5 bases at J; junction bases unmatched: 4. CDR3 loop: CASSGGGGYGYTF. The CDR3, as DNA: TGTGCCAGCAGTGGAGGGGGCGGATATGGCTACACCTTC.

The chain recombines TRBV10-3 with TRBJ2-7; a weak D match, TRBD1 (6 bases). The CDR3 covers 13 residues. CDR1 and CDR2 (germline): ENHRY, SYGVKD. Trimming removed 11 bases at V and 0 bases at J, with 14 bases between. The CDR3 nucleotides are TGTGCCTTCTCCCAGGGGATCTCCTACGAGCAGTACTTC. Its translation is CAFSQGISYEQYF.

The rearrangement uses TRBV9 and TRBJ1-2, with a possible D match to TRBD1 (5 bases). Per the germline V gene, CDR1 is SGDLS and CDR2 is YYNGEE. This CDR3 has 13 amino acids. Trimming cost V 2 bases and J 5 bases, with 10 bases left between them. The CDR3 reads CASSVPDRYGYTF. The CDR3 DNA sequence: TGTGCCAGCAGCGTTCCCGACAGATATGGCTACACCTTC.

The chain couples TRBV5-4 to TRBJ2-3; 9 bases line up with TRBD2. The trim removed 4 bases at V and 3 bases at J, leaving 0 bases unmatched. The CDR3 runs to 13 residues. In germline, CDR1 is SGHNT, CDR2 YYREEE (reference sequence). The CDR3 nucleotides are TGTGCCAGCAGCAGCGGGGGGACAGATACGCAGTATTTT. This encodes CASSSGGTDTQYF.

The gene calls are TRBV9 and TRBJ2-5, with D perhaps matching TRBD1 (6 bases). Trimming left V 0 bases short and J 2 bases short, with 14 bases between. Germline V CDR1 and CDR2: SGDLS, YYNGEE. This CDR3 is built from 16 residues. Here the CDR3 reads CASSVGVGAGQETQYF. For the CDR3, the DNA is TGTGCCAGCAGCGTAGGGGTGGGGGCCGGGCAAGAGACCCAGTACTTC.

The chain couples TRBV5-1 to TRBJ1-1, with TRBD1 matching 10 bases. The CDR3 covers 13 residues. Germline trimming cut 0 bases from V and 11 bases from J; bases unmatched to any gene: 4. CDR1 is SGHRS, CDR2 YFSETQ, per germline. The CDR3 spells CASSLAPGQGAFF. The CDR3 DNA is TGCGCCAGCAGCTTGGCCCCGGGACAGGGGGCTTTCTTT.

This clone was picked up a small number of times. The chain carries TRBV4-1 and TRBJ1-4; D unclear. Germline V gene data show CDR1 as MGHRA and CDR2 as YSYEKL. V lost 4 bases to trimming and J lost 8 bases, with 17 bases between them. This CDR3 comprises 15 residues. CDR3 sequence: CASSRVQIRGEKLFF. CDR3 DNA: TGCGCCAGCAGCCGAGTTCAGATCAGAGGGGAAAAACTGTTTTTT.

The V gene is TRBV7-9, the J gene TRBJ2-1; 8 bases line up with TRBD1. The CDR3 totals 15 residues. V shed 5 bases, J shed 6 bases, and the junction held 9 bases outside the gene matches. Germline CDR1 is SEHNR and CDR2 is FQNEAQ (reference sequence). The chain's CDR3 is CASSLGTGSINEQFF. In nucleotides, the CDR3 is TGTGCCAGCAGCCTTGGGACAGGATCAATCAATGAGCAGTTCTTC.

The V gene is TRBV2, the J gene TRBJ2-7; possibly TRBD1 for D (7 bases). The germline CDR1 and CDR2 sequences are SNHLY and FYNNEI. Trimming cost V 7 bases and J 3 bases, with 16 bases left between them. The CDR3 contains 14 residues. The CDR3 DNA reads TGTGCCAGCACCACGGCGGGACAGAGCTACGAGCAGTACTTC. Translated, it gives CASTTAGQSYEQYF.

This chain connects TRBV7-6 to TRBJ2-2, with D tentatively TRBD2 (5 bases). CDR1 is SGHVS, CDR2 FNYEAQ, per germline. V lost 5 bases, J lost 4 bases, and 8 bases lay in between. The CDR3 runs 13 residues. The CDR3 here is CASSQDSTGELFF. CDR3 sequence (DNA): TGTGCCAGCAGCCAGGACTCCACCGGGGAGCTGTTTTTT. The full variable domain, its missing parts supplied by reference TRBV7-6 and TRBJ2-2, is GAGVSQSPRYKVTKRGQDVALRCDPISGHVSLYWYRQALGQGPEFLTYFNYEAQQDKSGLPNDRFSAERPEGSISTLTIQRTEQRDSAMYRCASSQDSTGELFFGEGSRLTVL.